The text below deals with one T cell receptor (beta chain). The sample originates from a study of blood T cell repertoires in COVID-19. Only in-frame clones appear in the TCRdb table, and some are missing; sequencing was by immunoSEQ multiplex PCR. Here the sample spans fewer than 250,000 clones, 80% to 85% being singletons. The CDR3 totals 13 residues. Trimming cost V 6 bases and J 8 bases, with 16 bases left between them. Germline V lookup: CDR1 MNHEY, CDR2 SMNVEV (reference sequence). V gene TRBV27 combines with J gene TRBJ1-2; D remains unclear. The source is a man aged 30-40 years with active or convalescent COVID-19. The sequencing input was peripheral blood. The CDR3 region is CASRLGRVGGYTF. DNA for the CDR3: TGTGCCAGCAGGTTAGGGCGGGTCGGAGGCTACACCTTC.